One sample yielded the 30 T cell receptor beta chains listed below, sequenced in a study of blood T cell repertoires in COVID-19. Using immunoSEQ multiplex PCR, the repertoire was profiled, and TCRdb retains in-frame clones only, with some absent. Seen here are about 74,000 clones, around 88% observed once, and the top ten hold 1.9%. Sequenced material: peripheral blood. These receptors all come from a woman aged 80 or over with active or convalescent COVID-19.

This clone showed up just once. V is TRBV7-2 and J is TRBJ1-6; D is unclear. Trimming removed 1 base at V and 8 bases at J, with 15 bases between. CDR1 is SGHTA and CDR2 is FQGNSA in the germline V gene. The CDR3 consists of 16 residues. The CDR3 loop is CASSLVARPRDSPLHF. As DNA, the CDR3 is TGTGCCAGCAGCTTAGTCGCCAGGCCGAGGGATTCACCCCTCCACTTT.

The chain joins TRBV18 to TRBJ1-6, with D maybe TRBD1 (5 bases). Deletions cut 1 base from V and 7 bases from J, with 11 bases between. Germline lookup yields CDR1 KGHSH and CDR2 LQKENI. The CDR3 is made up of 15 amino acids. The CDR3 loop is CASSPLTDNNSPLHF. CDR3 in DNA: TGTGCCAGCTCACCACTCACGGACAACAATTCACCCCTCCACTTT.

V is TRBV6-6 and J is TRBJ2-7, with 10 bases fitting TRBD1. The germline gives CDR1 MNHNY, CDR2 SVGAGI (reference sequence). The CDR3 is 16 residues long. With 5 bases clipped from V and 4 bases from J, the junction kept 11 bases outside the gene matches. The CDR3 nucleotides read TGTGCCAGCAGTCTCACCATGGGACAGGGGCGTTACGAGCAGTACTTC. Amino acid sequence: CASSLTMGQGRYEQYF.

This clone was recorded only once. The CDR3 loop reads CASSHSDRGSGNTIYF. CDR3 sequence (DNA): TGTGCCAGCAGCCACTCGGACAGGGGATCTGGAAACACCATATATTTT. The rearrangement uses TRBV3-1 (or the pseudogene TRBV3-2) and TRBJ1-3; 9 nucleotides line up with TRBD1. The germline CDR1 and CDR2 sequences are LGHDT and YNNKEL (reference sequence). J was trimmed by 1 base and V by 3 bases; bases with no gene match: 4. This CDR3 region has 16 residues.

The chain has TRBV10-2 and TRBJ2-3; D may correspond to TRBD1 or TRBD2 (9 bases each). This CDR3 is built from 20 residues. V gave up 3 bases and J gave up 0 bases, with 25 bases separating them. Germline V gene data show CDR1 as WSHSY and CDR2 as SAAADI. The CDR3, as DNA: TGCGCCAGCAGTGACCCCGGACAGGGGCAGCGGGGGGCCAGCACAGATACGCAGTATTTT. Translation: CASSDPGQGQRGASTDTQYF.

The J gene is TRBJ1-2, the V gene TRBV20-1; 9 positions agree with TRBD1. Germline V gives CDR1 DFQATT, CDR2 SNEGSKA (reference sequence). Germline trimming cut 5 bases from V and 7 bases from J; bases unmatched to any gene: 8. This CDR3 has 13 amino acids. The CDR3 loop is CSAGGQGSGGYTF. The CDR3 DNA reads as TGCAGTGCTGGTGGACAGGGGTCCGGTGGCTACACCTTC.

The J gene is TRBJ1-2, the V gene TRBV5-1, with D maybe TRBD1 (5 bases). Germline V CDR1 and CDR2: SGHRS, YFSETQ. The CDR3 has 14 amino acids. Trimming took 0 bases from V and 8 from J, leaving 14 bases between them. The CDR3 loop reads CASSLEGQGYGYTF. The CDR3, as DNA: TGCGCCAGCAGCTTGGAGGGGCAGGGCTACGGCTACACCTTC.

The chain joins TRBV9 to TRBJ2-1; 8 bases fit TRBD1. V lost 2 bases and J lost 0; bases outside the gene matches: 13. Per germline, CDR1 SGDLS and CDR2 YYNGEE. CDR3 length: 19 amino acids. The CDR3 DNA follows: TGTGCCAGCAGCGTTGGAACGGGACAGGCGGCTCCCTCCTACAATGAGCAGTTCTTC. It specifies CASSVGTGQAAPSYNEQFF.

This chain links TRBV3-1 (or the pseudogene TRBV3-2) with TRBJ1-5; no definite D call. V was pared by 0 bases and J by 7 bases, with 13 bases between. Germline V CDR1 and CDR2: LGHDT, YNNKEL (reference sequence). The CDR3 is 15 amino acids. CDR3 sequence: CASSQDDGIPQPQHF. CDR3 sequence (DNA): TGTGCCAGCAGCCAAGACGACGGGATTCCGCAGCCCCAGCATTTT.

CDR3 DNA: TGCGCCAGCAGCTTGGGGACAGGGGTTGGCTACACCTTC. Protein: CASSLGTGVGYTF. The V and J genes are TRBV5-1 and TRBJ1-2; 9 bases align to TRBD1. This CDR3 has 13 residues. V lost 0 bases, J lost 7 bases, and 1 base stayed unmatched. Per the germline V gene, CDR1 is SGHRS and CDR2 is YFSETQ.

V and J are TRBV6-1 and TRBJ1-2; 7 bases are a match to TRBD1. Looked up from germline, CDR1 is MNHNS and CDR2 is SASEGT. The CDR3 extends over 14 amino acids. Germline trimming cut 3 bases from V and 5 bases from J; bases unmatched to any gene: 6. The CDR3 protein is CASSEIQGFYGYTF. CDR3 bases: TGTGCCAGCAGTGAGATACAGGGGTTTTATGGCTACACCTTC.

This chain's CDR3 is CSVSWNTEAFF. The CDR3 DNA is TGCAGCGTGTCTTGGAACACTGAAGCTTTCTTT. The chain links TRBV29-1 to TRBJ1-1; no clear D gene. The V end was cut by 6 bases, the J end by 1 base, with 6 bases between. Germline V gives CDR1 SQVTM, CDR2 ANQGSEA. This CDR3 comprises 11 residues.

The CDR3 here is CASSIIAGGHSEQFF. CDR3 in DNA: TGTGCCAGTAGTATAATAGCGGGGGGCCATAGTGAGCAGTTCTTC. The chain carries TRBV19 and TRBJ2-1, with TRBD2 matching 10 bases. The germline CDR1 and CDR2 sequences are LNHDA and SQIVND (reference sequence). CDR3 length: 15 amino acids. V lost 2 bases to trimming and J lost 9 bases; unmatched junction nucleotides: 7.

The chain is built from TRBV29-1 and TRBJ1-2; D is uncertain. Trimming pared 2 bases from V and 4 bases from J, leaving 14 bases between. Germline CDR1 reads SQVTM; CDR2 reads ANQGSEA. The CDR3 is 14 amino acids. This CDR3 is CSVERQRAVYGYTF. DNA of the CDR3: TGCAGCGTTGAACGGCAGAGGGCGGTCTATGGCTACACCTTC.

The chain links TRBV4-1 to TRBJ2-2; possibly TRBD2 for D (5 bases). CDR1 is MGHRA, CDR2 YSYEKL, per germline. The germline V and J ends were trimmed by 0 bases and 0 bases, with 5 bases remaining between them. There are 15 residues in the CDR3. CDR3 residues: CASSQEGANTGELFF. The DNA of the CDR3 is TGCGCCAGCAGCCAAGAGGGAGCGAACACCGGGGAGCTGTTTTTT.

The chain joins TRBV12-1 to TRBJ1-2; the D segment call TRBD1 is taken from the table without a DNA check. TRBV12-1 is an annotated pseudogene. The CDR3 consists of 17 residues. The CDR3: CASSFEPQGRLDYGYTF. Here the CDR3 DNA reads TGTGCCAGCAGCTTCGAACCCCAGGGCAGGCTGGACTATGGCTACACCTTC.

The chain recombines TRBV4-3 with TRBJ2-1, with TRBD2 identical over 11 bases. Germline V gives CDR1 LGHNA, CDR2 YSLEER. The V gene end was trimmed by 4 bases and the J gene end by 4 bases; junction bases not matched to a gene: 3. The CDR3 sequence is 15 residues long. The CDR3, as DNA: TGCGCCAGCAGCCTGGGACTAGCGGCGTACAATGAGCAGTTCTTC. Translating gives CASSLGLAAYNEQFF.

The genes are TRBV28 and TRBJ1-2; D is ambiguous. V lost 1 base to trimming and J lost 8 bases, with 11 bases between them. Germline V lookup: CDR1 MDHEN, CDR2 SYDVKM. This CDR3 contains 13 residues. The CDR3 loop is CASSLSGKVGYTF. The CDR3 DNA follows: TGTGCCAGCAGTTTATCGGGGAAAGTAGGCTACACCTTC.

This rearrangement joins TRBV18 to TRBJ2-7; D is perhaps TRBD1 (6 bases). The CDR3 is made up of 15 amino acids. Trimming left V 2 bases short and J 0 bases short, with 11 bases between. The germline V gene has CDR1 KGHSH and CDR2 LQKENI. The CDR3 loop reads CASSPMAGDSYEQYF. The CDR3 coding sequence is TGTGCCAGCTCACCAATGGCAGGGGACTCCTACGAGCAGTACTTC. The full variable domain, its missing parts supplied by reference TRBV18 and TRBJ2-7, is NAGVMQNPRHLVRRRGQEARLRCSPMKGHSHVYWYRQLPEEGLKFMVYLQKENIIDESGMPKERFSAEFPKEGPSILRIQQVVRGDSAAYFCASSPMAGDSYEQYFGPGTRLTVT.

This chain joins TRBV7-2 and TRBJ2-3, with a possible D match to TRBD2 (7 bases). This CDR3 region has 17 residues. V gave up 7 bases and J gave up 4 bases, with 24 bases separating them. Germline CDR1 is SGHTA and CDR2 is FQGNSA. CDR3 DNA sequence: TGTGCCAGCACAAGCTTTAGGGGGGGGCGCGTTGCAGATACGCAGTATTTT. It codes for CASTSFRGGRVADTQYF.

V usage is TRBV10-3 and J usage is TRBJ1-2; maybe TRBD1 (6 bases). The germline V and J ends were trimmed by 4 bases and 10 bases, with 25 bases remaining between them. The CDR3 runs 16 residues. Germline V CDR1 and CDR2: ENHRY, SYGVKD. CDR3 region: CAISALDQGLLGDYTF. The CDR3 DNA reads as TGTGCCATCAGTGCCCTGGACCAGGGGTTACTGGGGGACTACACCTTC.

V is TRBV19 and J is TRBJ1-1, with 7 nucleotides matching TRBD1. CDR1 is LNHDA and CDR2 is SQIVND in the germline V gene (reference sequence). This CDR3 is built from 13 residues. Trimming cost V 7 bases and J 5 bases; bases outside gene matches: 7. The CDR3 coding sequence is TGTGCCAGTACGCCAGGGGGTTGGACTGAAGCTTTCTTT. It translates to CASTPGGWTEAFF.

As to this clone: The sample carries other DNA sequences with the same CDR3. The J gene is TRBJ1-2, the V gene TRBV7-2; 7 bases line up with TRBD1. The CDR3 contains 14 residues. CDR1 SGHTA and CDR2 FQGNSA come from the germline V gene. V lost 2 bases to trimming and J lost 7 bases; unmatched junction nucleotides: 7. CDR3 sequence (DNA): TGTGCCAGCAGCTTATATGAGGGGGCCCGTGGCTACACCTTC. Its translation is CASSLYEGARGYTF.

The chain carries TRBV25-1 and TRBJ1-1; D ambiguous. The length of the CDR3 is 13 residues. Germline CDR1 and CDR2: MGHDK and SYGVNS. V lost 6 bases and J lost 0, with 8 bases in between. DNA for the CDR3: TGTGCCAGCAGGAACATCATGAACACTGAAGCTTTCTTT. Translation gives CASRNIMNTEAFF.

The genes are TRBV5-1 and TRBJ2-5; possible D gene TRBD2, 7 bases. The CDR3 is 13 amino acids. Germline V gene lookup returns CDR1 SGHRS and CDR2 YFSETQ. Trimming left V 7 bases short and J 5 bases short, with 15 bases between. The chain's CDR3 is CASSSGGGETQYF. CDR3 DNA: TGCGCCAGCTCCTCGGGGGGCGGGGAGACCCAGTACTTC.

The V and J genes are TRBV7-9 and TRBJ1-1, with 8 nucleotides matching TRBD1. V shed 5 bases, J shed 4 bases, and the junction held 6 bases outside the gene matches. The CDR3 totals 14 residues. Germline V gives CDR1 SEHNR, CDR2 FQNEAQ (reference sequence). CDR3 protein: CASSPVQGGTEAFF. As DNA, the CDR3 is TGTGCCAGCAGCCCTGTACAGGGGGGCACTGAAGCTTTCTTT.

CDR3 loop: CASSAPGLANEKLFF. The CDR3 region has the DNA TGTGCCAGCAGCGCCCCAGGGTTAGCTAATGAAAAACTGTTTTTT. The rearrangement uses TRBV7-2 and TRBJ1-4; D perhaps matches TRBD1 (5 bases). Looked up from germline, CDR1 is SGHTA and CDR2 is FQGNSA. This CDR3 is built from 15 residues. V lost 5 bases to trimming and J lost 3 bases, with 13 bases between them.

The chain recombines TRBV7-2 with TRBJ2-7, with 15 bases aligning to TRBD2. This CDR3 is built from 14 residues. V was clipped by 5 bases and J by 6 bases; unmatched bases: 2. CDR1 is SGHTA and CDR2 is FQGNSA in the germline V gene. CDR3: CASSQGLAGGEQYF. The CDR3 DNA sequence: TGTGCCAGCAGCCAGGGACTAGCGGGGGGCGAGCAGTACTTC. Supplemented by reference TRBV7-2 and TRBJ2-7, the full variable domain reads GAGVSQSPSNKVTEKGKDVELRCDPISGHTALYWYRQSLGQGLEFLIYFQGNSAPDKSGLPSDRFSAERTGGSVSTLTIQRTQQEDSAVYLCASSQGLAGGEQYFGPGTRLTVT.

This clone was detected only a few times. This chain connects TRBV6-6 to TRBJ1-1; D ambiguous. Germline-derived CDR1 and CDR2 are MNHNY and SVGAGI (reference sequence). Deletions cut 1 base from V and 4 bases from J, with 10 bases between. CDR3 length: 14 residues. This CDR3 reads CASSYYSGVTEAFF. The CDR3 DNA sequence: TGTGCCAGCAGTTACTACAGCGGGGTCACTGAAGCTTTCTTT.

V is TRBV5-1 and J is TRBJ2-2; D remains ambiguous. Per germline, CDR1 SGHRS and CDR2 YFSETQ. The CDR3 length is 16 residues. Trimming removed 1 base at V and 2 bases at J, with 12 bases between. CDR3 residues: CASSLTPRYNTGELFF. The CDR3 coding sequence is TGCGCCAGCAGCTTGACCCCCCGCTACAACACCGGGGAGCTGTTTTTT.